The rows below give T cell receptor beta chains drawn from one sample of a study of shared clonotypes between healthy human individuals. Clones were read by immunoSEQ multiplex PCR, and TCRdb kept only the in-frame ones, dropping some. This table has more than 850,000 clones, about 80% appearing once. The sequenced sample consisted of memory CD4+ T cells from PBMCs. The receptors derive from a young man in good health. Some clones in this sample may be carry-over from other donors' samples. CDR3s include the opening cysteine and the closing phenylalanine or tryptophan. A D gene is named only where the DNA matches it firmly. Some rows have no size entry. The others give once, few or many, or a class for an expanded clone.

v_call	j_call	clone_size	d_call	cdr3_nt	cdr3_aa
TRBV4-3	TRBJ2-1	few	TRBD2	TGCGCCAGCAGCTGGGGAGGGACTAGCGGGAGTGATGAGCAGTTCTTC	CASSWGGTSGSDEQFF
TRBV6-6	TRBJ1-4	-	-	TGTGCCAGCTCCGCTGCCGGGGCCCTTATGTTTTTT	CASSAAGALMFF
TRBV4-2	TRBJ2-3	-	TRBD2	TGTGCCAGCAGCCAAAAACGGACTAGCGGGAGTCTCGAGTCTGCAGATACGCAGTATTTT	CASSQKRTSGSLESADTQYF
TRBV18	TRBJ2-5	-	-	TGTGCCAGCTCACCCCTGGGACGGTACCTCGGGGAGCAGTACTTC	CASSPLGRYLGEQYF
TRBV4-2	TRBJ2-2	-	-	TGTGCCAGCAGCCAAGGAGAAGTGGGAATGGACCCCACCGGGGAGCTGTTTTTT	CASSQGEVGMDPTGELFF
TRBV18	TRBJ2-7	-	TRBD2	TGTGCCAGCTCACGCGCCGGGACTAGCGGTTTCGACGAGCAGTACTTC	CASSRAGTSGFDEQYF
TRBV11-2	TRBJ1-6	many	-	TGTGCCAGCAGCTTAGGGTGGGCAGGGTATAATTCACCCCTCCACTTT	CASSLGWAGYNSPLHF
TRBV6-6	TRBJ1-5	-	-	TGTGCCAGCAGTTACGGGACGGAGAATCAGCCCCAGCATTTT	CASSYGTENQPQHF
TRBV28	TRBJ2-3	-	-	TGTGCCAGCAGGATCACAGATACGCAGTATTTT	CASRITDTQYF
TRBV7-8	TRBJ2-5	-	-	TGTGCCAGCAGCTTAGTTCCGGGGAGGAGGGAGACCCAGTACTTC	CASSLVPGRRETQYF
TRBV10-3	TRBJ2-1	-	TRBD1	TGTGCCATCAACTCACAGGGGCCCTACAATGAGCAGTTCTTC	CAINSQGPYNEQFF
TRBV13	TRBJ1-5	once	-	TGTGCCAGCAGCTCACAAGGGGATCAGCCCCAGCATTTT	CASSSQGDQPQHF
TRBV5-5	TRBJ1-4	-	-	TGTGCCAGCAGCTCGCGGGGCGGAGAGGCTAATGAAAAACTGTTTTTT	CASSSRGGEANEKLFF
TRBV7-3	TRBJ2-2	-	TRBD2	TGTGCCAGCAGCAAACCGGGACTAGCGGCCGGGGAGCTGTTTTTT	CASSKPGLAAGELFF
TRBV28	TRBJ2-7	few	TRBD1	TGTGCCAGCAGTTTAGGGACAGCCTACGAGCAGTACTTC	CASSLGTAYEQYF
TRBV11-1	TRBJ2-7	once	-	TGTGCCAGCAGCCCCGGACCCGGCGCCCACAACGAGCAGTACTTC	CASSPGPGAHNEQYF
TRBV2	TRBJ2-1	-	TRBD1	TGTGCCACTCGGGAACAGGGGGCGGTTAATGAGCAGTTCTTC	CATREQGAVNEQFF
TRBV6-1	TRBJ2-2	-	-	TGTGCCAGCAGTTTTTCAGGCCCCCAGGAGCTGTTTTTT	CASSFSGPQELFF
TRBV30	TRBJ2-5	-	-	TGTGCCTGGAGTGTACAAGAGACCCAGTACTTC	CAWSVQETQYF
TRBV5-6	TRBJ1-3	-	-	TGTGCCAGCAGCTTGGGGGTATGGGCCGAAAACACCATATATTTT	CASSLGVWAENTIYF
TRBV19	TRBJ1-6	-	-	TGTGCCAGTAGTACAACGGGGGCCTCCTATAATTCACCCCTCCACTTT	CASSTTGASYNSPLHF
TRBV10-3	TRBJ2-7	-	-	TGTGCCATCAAGAGGTCGATTTCAGAAGAGCAGTACTTC	CAIKRSISEEQYF
TRBV7-9	TRBJ1-1	-	-	TGTGCCAGCAGCTTCTTCGGAGGGGTTACTGAAGCTTTCTTT	CASSFFGGVTEAFF
TRBV2	TRBJ2-3	-	TRBD2	TGTGCCAGCAGTGATAGCGGGGGTGATACGCAGTATTTT	CASSDSGGDTQYF
TRBV19	TRBJ2-7	-	-	TGTGCCAGTAGTACCCTGGCAGGGAACTACGAGCAGTACTTC	CASSTLAGNYEQYF
TRBV7-2	TRBJ1-5	-	-	TGTGCCAGCAGCTTAGGGAGGCAGCCCCAGCATTTT	CASSLGRQPQHF
TRBV15	TRBJ2-2	-	-	TGTGCCACCAGCACCCATCCGGACAGATCGAACACCGGGGAGCTGTTTTTT	CATSTHPDRSNTGELFF
TRBV10-3	TRBJ2-5	-	TRBD1	TGTGCCATAGGGACAGAAAAAGAGACCCAGTACTTC	CAIGTEKETQYF